This TCR beta chain derives from a study of T-cell reconstitution after alpha-beta-depleted transplantation in children. In germline, CDR1 is MGHRA, CDR2 YSYEKL. The CDR3 contains 18 residues. Unmatched junction bases numbered 18, after V lost 6 bases and J lost 6 bases. Preparation of the TCRbeta library involved a method that used unique molecular identifiers. TCRdb ran MiXCR on the PCR reads and lists one entry per CDR3 protein. Among some 830,000 distinct CDR3 sequences listed, approximately 15% were seen once. The sample was PBMCs, mostly from graft donor cells, taken 360 days after TCRalphabeta/CD19-depleted stem cell transplant. The TCR originated in a male patient younger than 18 who had a stem cell transplant for acute lymphoblastic leukemia, so the T cells may come from the graft donor. V gene TRBV4-1 combines with J gene TRBJ2-3; 10 bases fit TRBD2. CDR3 region: CASSPRGWGLAGEDTQYF. In nucleotides, the CDR3 is TGCGCCAGCAGTCCAAGAGGATGGGGTCTAGCGGGAGAGGATACGCAGTATTTT.